This TCR beta chain is drawn from a study of beta chain features in type 1 diabetes. Purity exceeding 95% was reached by all sorted populations. Of the isolated RNA, all was reverse transcribed, and so the sequenced material was expressed TCRB transcripts. There were 3.5 million to 4.5 million reads on average in the naive, central memory and regulatory T cell samples. The repertoire was sequenced with immunoSEQ multiplex PCR; TCRdb's copy has only in-frame clones and lacks some. The sample consists of more than 120,000 clones, more than 9% of them appearing once. This CDR3 has 13 amino acids. Per the germline V gene, CDR1 is MGHRA and CDR2 is YSYEKL. This clone was picked up a small number of times.

V is TRBV4-1 and J is TRBJ1-5; 7 nucleotides agree with TRBD1. The specimen was naive CD4+ T cells from blood. This receptor was taken from a young man in good health. The CDR3 reads CARATGSNQPQHF. Written as DNA, the CDR3 is TGCGCGCGCGCGACAGGGTCCAATCAGCCCCAGCATTTT.